The clone carrying this T cell receptor beta chain showed up just once. No antigen is known for it. The data were obtained in a study of T cell repertoires in cytomegalovirus infection. Study background: Researchers turned to recently identified HLA-C-restricted CMV epitopes as well as well-studied HLA-B-restricted ones. Study-level results: Within the response measured ex vivo, HLA-C-restricted CMV-specific TCR beta clonotypes were dominant.

The CDR3 length is 15 residues. Per germline, CDR1 DFQATT and CDR2 SNEGSKA (reference sequence). Trimming took off 3 bases at V and 6 bases at J, with 15 bases between the two ends. TCRdb recomputed calls from the reads with MiXCR, one row per CDR3 protein. Among around 300,000 distinct CDR3 sequences listed, roughly a fifth were seen once. This clonotype was sampled from a human donor in good health (CMV status not recorded). Some clones in this sample may be carry-over from other donors' samples. This chain links TRBV20-1 with TRBJ1-6, with no clear D. Source: cultured PBMCs, taken from culture after CMV antigen stimulation. The CDR3 region has the DNA TGCAGTGCTAGGGGGTTTGAAGGAGGTAATTCACCCCTCCACTTT. It yields the protein CSARGFEGGNSPLHF.